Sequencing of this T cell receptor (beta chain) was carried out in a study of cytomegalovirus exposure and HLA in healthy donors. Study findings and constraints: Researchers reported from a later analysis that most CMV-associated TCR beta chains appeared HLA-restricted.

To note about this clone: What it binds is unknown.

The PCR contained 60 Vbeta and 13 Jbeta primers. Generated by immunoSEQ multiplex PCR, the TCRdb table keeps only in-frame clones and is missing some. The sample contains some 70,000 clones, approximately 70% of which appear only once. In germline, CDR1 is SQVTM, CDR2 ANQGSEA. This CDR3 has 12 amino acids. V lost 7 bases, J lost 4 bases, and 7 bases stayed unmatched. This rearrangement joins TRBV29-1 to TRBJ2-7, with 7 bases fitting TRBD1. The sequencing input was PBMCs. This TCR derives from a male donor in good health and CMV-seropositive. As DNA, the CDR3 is TGCAGCGCCAGGGACAGCCTATACGAGCAGTACTTC. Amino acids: CSARDSLYEQYF.